This paragraph reports one TCR beta chain. The antigen remains unidentified. This sample is drawn from a study of CD8+ T cells in alopecia areata. Study-wide results and limits: Greater clonality was observed in lesional scalp samples, especially alopecia totalis/universalis, versus normal scalp.

Peripheral blood, together with lesional scalp punch biopsies, was collected from alopecia areata patients. The J segment lost 1 base and the V segment lost 6 bases, leaving 6 bases of the junction unmatched. This CDR3 comprises 14 residues. Germline CDR1 reads ENHRY; CDR2 reads SYGVKD. RNA extraction and reverse transcription yielded cDNA as sequencing template. Profiling relied on immunoSEQ multiplex PCR, and the TCRdb table lists in-frame clones only, not all of them. The sample has over 110,000 clones, approximately 51% seen once. Sequences were derived from CD4+ T cells sorted from blood, sampled at week 0. This TCR derives from a human donor with alopecia areata. This rearrangement joins TRBV10-3 to TRBJ2-7, with 7 positions matching TRBD1. CDR3: CAIRRDRGSYEQYF. The CDR3 DNA reads as TGTGCCATCAGAAGGGACAGAGGGTCCTACGAGCAGTACTTC.